Listed below are T cell receptor beta chains from one sample, sequenced in a study of blood T cell repertoires in COVID-19. Only in-frame clones appear in the TCRdb table, and some are missing; sequencing was by immunoSEQ multiplex PCR. This sample has 150,000 to 200,000 clones; 75% to 90% occur once, and the top ten carry more than 0.75%. Input material: PBMCs or T cells enriched from blood (not recorded which). The receptor source for this set is a woman aged 18-29 years who had recovered from COVID-19. CDR3s leave out the opening cysteine and the closing phenylalanine or tryptophan. Each record gives: V gene, J gene, CDR3 protein.

>TRBV19|TRBJ1-6
ASSFPGQNSPLH
>TRBV2|TRBJ2-1
ASSYPAGSGVYNEQF
>TRBV5-8|TRBJ2-3
ASSLGWTTIQY
>TRBV6-6|TRBJ2-7
ASSYRVHEQY
>TRBV9|TRBJ2-4
ASSPRLAKNIQY
>TRBV7-9|TRBJ2-1
ASSPTLADYNEQF
>TRBV9|TRBJ2-2
ASSTRAGLNTGELF
>TRBV18|TRBJ1-2
ASSPQGDGYT
>TRBV4-3|TRBJ2-3
ASSQDAERNTDTQY
>TRBV15|TRBJ2-5
ATSRFSGSGQETQY
>TRBV28|TRBJ2-3
ASEAGGEGTDTQY
>TRBV7-3|TRBJ2-5
ASSQGLGFTQY
>TRBV10-3|TRBJ2-1
AISPGQVTNEQF
>TRBV6-1|TRBJ2-1
ASSEGQAGGNEQF
>TRBV10-3|TRBJ2-3
AISEGLKDTQY
>TRBV9|TRBJ2-1
ASSVGGRGIYNEQF
>TRBV27|TRBJ2-1
ASRLAAYNEQF
>TRBV6-5|TRBJ2-3
ASSPGGTSTDTQY
>TRBV19|TRBJ2-7
ASSQPGLSSYEQY
>TRBV5-4|TRBJ2-1
ASTPGLAGGQEQF
>TRBV28|TRBJ2-3
ASSFGGSQVADTQY
>TRBV7-9|TRBJ1-1
ASVDRYTEAF
>TRBV27|TRBJ2-1
ASSLRGGKGSYNEQF
>TRBV19|TRBJ2-7
ASSMGQGRTYEQY
>TRBV18|TRBJ2-1
ASSPSPGTGGDNEQF
>TRBV4-3|TRBJ2-7
ASSQTGSYEQY
>TRBV28|TRBJ1-5
ASSPRNQPQH
>TRBV4-2|TRBJ1-1
ASSQDAEAF
>TRBV28|TRBJ1-2
ASSSTGVGGYT
>TRBV3-1/TRBV3-2|TRBJ2-1
ASSQDNAGNFYNEQF
>TRBV11-2|TRBJ2-7
ASSAIHNREPGQY
>TRBV7-8|TRBJ2-1
ASSLLRTSGRVYNEQF
>TRBV14|TRBJ2-1
ASSRRTGGAYNEQF
>TRBV25-1|TRBJ2-5
ASRTGLAVAQY
>TRBV5-4|TRBJ2-1
ASSLLTSAAAAYNEQF
>TRBV5-1|TRBJ2-7
ASSGGLAGVNEQY
>TRBV29-1|TRBJ2-7
SAMRLAGNYEQY
>TRBV6-4|TRBJ1-5
ASSGRQGNQPQH
>TRBV18|TRBJ1-6
ASSRTGGDSTLH
>TRBV27|TRBJ2-1
ASSFASGSKNNEQF